Listed here are 19 T cell receptor beta chains from one sample, sequenced in a study of persistence of HIV-infected CD4 T cells. Stimulation used 8.5 to 10 ug/mL lysate from CMV-infected fibroblasts. Sorting of responding CD4+ T cells relied on upregulated CD40 ligand together with CD69. Their antigen targets remain unknown. This was the immunoSEQ version 4 assay in survey mode. Assay: immunoSEQ multiplex PCR; the TCRdb copy retains only in-frame clones and omits some. This table has around 13,000 clones, over 60% appearing once. Here the sequenced sample was CD4+ T cells sorted from PBMCs after roughly 17-hour stimulation, taken from a patient who received antiretroviral therapy. The receptors originated from an adult man with HIV who was CMV-seropositive.

The chain couples TRBV12-3 or TRBV12-4 to TRBJ2-7; D uncertain. V was pared by 3 bases and J by 0 bases, with 6 bases between. The length of the CDR3 is 13 residues. DNA of the CDR3: TGTGCCAGCAGTTTTCAGGTCTCCTACGAGCAGTACTTC. Its protein is CASSFQVSYEQYF.

The rearrangement links TRBV14 to TRBJ1-1; no definite D call. The germline V gene encodes CDR1 SGHDN and CDR2 FVKESK. Trimming took off 1 base at V and 5 bases at J, with 2 bases between the two ends. The CDR3 consists of 11 residues. This chain's CDR3 is CASSQGTEAFF. The DNA for the CDR3 is TGTGCCAGCAGCCAAGGTACTGAAGCTTTCTTT.

The chain has TRBV29-1 and TRBJ2-4; D tentatively fits TRBD1 or TRBD2 (6 bases each). Germline V lookup: CDR1 SQVTM, CDR2 ANQGSEA. There are 14 residues in the CDR3. The ends were cut back, 1 base at V and 1 base at J, with 8 bases in the middle. CDR3 sequence reads: CSVEVGGAKNIQYF. In DNA form, the CDR3 reads TGCAGCGTTGAAGTAGGGGGGGCCAAAAACATTCAGTACTTC. Full variable domain (remainder filled in from reference TRBV29-1 and TRBJ2-4): SAVISQKPSRDICQRGTSLTIQCQVDSQVTMMFWYRQQPGQSLTLIATANQGSEATYESGFVIDKFPISRPNLTFSTLTVSNMSPEDSSIYLCSVEVGGAKNIQYFGAGTRLSVL.

CDR3 coding DNA: TGCGCCAGCAGCTTGGTACTAGCGGGGGGACCCTACAATGAGCAGTTCTTC. Amino acids: CASSLVLAGGPYNEQFF. This sequence joins TRBV5-1 and TRBJ2-1, with 12 bases identical to TRBD2. The CDR3 loop spans 17 amino acids. With V trimmed by 0 bases and J by 2 bases, 3 bases remained unmatched. Germline V gene sequence: CDR1 SGHRS, CDR2 YFSETQ.

The chain links TRBV5-4 to TRBJ1-2; 8 nucleotides match TRBD1. The CDR3 runs 13 residues. The germline V gene has CDR1 SGHNT and CDR2 YYREEE (reference sequence). Unmatched junction bases numbered 12, after V lost 4 bases and J lost 13 bases. CDR3 amino acids: CASSPGTGRESTF. The CDR3, as DNA: TGTGCCAGCAGCCCTGGGACAGGACGTGAATCCACCTTC.

The chain has TRBV28 and TRBJ1-1; D is uncertain. The V gene's germline CDR1 is MDHEN and CDR2 SYDVKM. This CDR3 spans 11 amino acids. V was cut by 4 bases and J by 7 bases, with 7 bases left in between. In nucleotides, the CDR3 is TGTGCCAGCAGTTGGTCCCGTGAAGCTTTCTTT. The encoded protein is CASSWSREAFF.

The gene calls are TRBV28 and TRBJ1-2; D not resolved. Trimming pared 9 bases from V and 3 bases from J, leaving 11 bases between. Germline V gives CDR1 MDHEN, CDR2 SYDVKM. The CDR3 sequence is 12 residues long. Written as DNA, the CDR3 is TGTGCCAGTCTCAAGGCAGACTATGGCTACACCTTC. This codes for CASLKADYGYTF.

The chain is built from TRBV2 and TRBJ1-5; D remains ambiguous. CDR1 and CDR2 from the germline V gene are SNHLY and FYNNEI. Trimming shortened V by 10 bases and J by 4 bases, and 14 bases separated the two germline ends. This CDR3 has 13 amino acids. The CDR3 sequence: CAIQGRVNQPQHF. The CDR3 nucleotides read TGTGCCATTCAAGGGAGGGTTAATCAGCCCCAGCATTTT.

The rearrangement joins TRBV3-1 (or the pseudogene TRBV3-2) to TRBJ2-3, with 8 bases lining up with TRBD2. In germline, CDR1 is LGHDT, CDR2 YNNKEL (reference sequence). The CDR3 covers 14 residues. V shed 7 bases and J 1 base; nucleotides not matched to a gene: 4. CDR3 residues: CASTARGGTDTQYF. Written as DNA, the CDR3 is TGTGCCAGCACTGCGCGGGGGGGCACAGATACGCAGTATTTT.

V gene TRBV5-4 combines with J gene TRBJ2-7; a weak D match, TRBD2 (6 bases). CDR3 length: 15 amino acids. V was trimmed by 4 bases and J by 2 bases, leaving 16 bases between them. The germline CDR1 and CDR2 sequences are SGHNT and YYREEE (reference sequence). The DNA of the CDR3 is TGTGCCAGCAGCGACGGACTACTGGGGCCCTACGAGCAGTACTTC. Its translation is CASSDGLLGPYEQYF.

This clone appeared a few times. The rearrangement uses TRBV6-5 and TRBJ1-2; D is ambiguous. This CDR3 spans 13 amino acids. V was clipped by 8 bases and J by 2 bases, with 12 bases between them. CDR1 and CDR2 (germline): MNHEY, SVGAGI. The CDR3 DNA follows: TGTGCCAGCCTCCTTCCGGGGAACTATGGCTACACCTTC. It translates to CASLLPGNYGYTF.

V gene TRBV4-1 combines with J gene TRBJ1-2, with unresolved D. Trimming removed 0 bases from V and 0 bases from J, with 8 bases in between. The CDR3 runs 15 residues. Germline CDR1 MGHRA, CDR2 YSYEKL. The CDR3: CASSQEVAANYGYTF. CDR3 DNA: TGCGCCAGCAGCCAAGAGGTGGCGGCTAACTATGGCTACACCTTC.

The chain combines TRBV28 with TRBJ1-5; tentatively, D is TRBD1 (5 bases). V gave up 4 bases and J gave up 4 bases, with 11 bases separating them. Germline V gene lookup returns CDR1 MDHEN and CDR2 SYDVKM. This CDR3 region has 14 residues. CDR3 sequence reads: CASSSPTVNQPQHF. In DNA, the CDR3 is TGTGCCAGCAGTTCCCCGACAGTAAATCAGCCCCAGCATTTT.

This chain uses TRBV6-5 with TRBJ2-2; no clear D gene. Between the trimmed V and J ends, which lost 2 bases and 5 bases, there was a span of 6 bases. The CDR3 is 13 residues long. From germline, CDR1 is MNHEY and CDR2 SVGAGI. This chain's CDR3 is CASSYMVTGELFF. The CDR3 coding sequence is TGTGCCAGCAGTTACATGGTGACCGGGGAGCTGTTTTTT.

This clone appeared a few times. This chain connects TRBV9 to TRBJ1-6, with 8 bases matching TRBD1. The CDR3 extends over 14 amino acids. Germline CDR1 reads SGDLS; CDR2 reads YYNGEE. With V trimmed by 4 bases and J by 9 bases, 6 bases remained unmatched. The CDR3 DNA reads TGTGCCAGCAGCCCCCAGGGGGCGAGTTCACCCCTCCACTTT. Translation: CASSPQGASSPLHF.

Only a few counts were recorded for this clone. The chain couples TRBV27 to TRBJ1-1; no firm D call. Trimming cost V 4 bases and J 5 bases, with 11 bases left between them. The CDR3 consists of 13 residues. CDR1 is MNHEY and CDR2 is SMNVEV in the germline V gene (reference sequence). The CDR3 is CASSSYGDTEAFF. The DNA for the CDR3 is TGTGCCAGCAGTTCCTACGGGGATACTGAAGCTTTCTTT.

V is TRBV6-6 and J is TRBJ2-7, with 9 bases aligning to TRBD1. Germline CDR1 and CDR2: MNHNY and SVGAGI (reference sequence). The CDR3 extends over 15 amino acids. Trimming removed 6 bases from V and 0 bases from J; junction bases left unmatched: 6. The CDR3 nucleotides are TGTGCCAGCAGCCCCGGACAGGGGTTCTCCTACGAGCAGTACTTC. Its translation: CASSPGQGFSYEQYF.

The chain couples TRBV4-1 to TRBJ1-5, with TRBD1 matching over 8 bases. Germline CDR1 MGHRA, CDR2 YSYEKL. Unmatched junction bases numbered 5, after V lost 4 bases and J lost 3 bases. This CDR3 contains 15 residues. The CDR3 loop reads CASSRTTGDNQPQHF. For the CDR3, the DNA is TGCGCCAGCAGCCGGACGACAGGGGACAATCAGCCCCAGCATTTT.

The rearrangement uses TRBV5-1 and TRBJ1-5; 7 bases fit TRBD1. The CDR3 loop spans 15 amino acids. Germline V gives CDR1 SGHRS, CDR2 YFSETQ. With 8 bases clipped from V and 3 bases from J, the junction kept 11 bases outside the gene matches. The CDR3 sequence is CASIPGQQYNQPQHF. Written as DNA, the CDR3 is TGCGCCAGTATTCCGGGACAGCAATACAATCAGCCCCAGCATTTT.